This record concerns one T cell receptor beta chain sequence. This sample stems from a study of T cell changes during pregnancy in multiple sclerosis. Trimming cost V 1 base and J 3 bases, with 11 bases left between them. The CDR3 length is 15 residues. CDR1 and CDR2 (germline): MGHRA, YSYEKL. Produced via immunoSEQ multiplex PCR; TCRdb's table is partial and in-frame only. The sample has around 40,000 clones, 85% to 95% seen once; the top ten hold around 8%. This TCR was sampled from a female donor with multiple sclerosis, enrolled in a pregnancy study. The chain combines TRBV4-1 with TRBJ2-3; D ambiguous. This material consisted of CD8+ T cells from peripheral blood mononuclear cells, taken in the third trimester of pregnancy. In nucleotides, the CDR3 is TGCGCCAGCAGCCAAGTGCCTGACTCAACAGATACGCAGTATTTT. Amino acid sequence: CASSQVPDSTDTQYF.